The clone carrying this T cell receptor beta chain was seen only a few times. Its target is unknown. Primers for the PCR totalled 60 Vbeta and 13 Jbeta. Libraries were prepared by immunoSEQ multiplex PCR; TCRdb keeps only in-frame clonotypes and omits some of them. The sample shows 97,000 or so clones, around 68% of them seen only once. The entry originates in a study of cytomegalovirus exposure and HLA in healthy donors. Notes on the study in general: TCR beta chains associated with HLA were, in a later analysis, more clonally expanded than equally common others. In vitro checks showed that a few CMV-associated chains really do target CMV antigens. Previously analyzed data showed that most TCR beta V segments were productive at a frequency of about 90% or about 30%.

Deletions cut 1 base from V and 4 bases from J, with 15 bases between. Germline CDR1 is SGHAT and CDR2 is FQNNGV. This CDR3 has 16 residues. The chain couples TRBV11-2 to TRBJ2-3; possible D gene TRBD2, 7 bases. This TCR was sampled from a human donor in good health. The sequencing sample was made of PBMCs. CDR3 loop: CASSLAMGRGADTQYF. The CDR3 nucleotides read TGTGCCAGCAGCTTAGCCATGGGGAGGGGGGCAGATACGCAGTATTTT.